The rows below give T cell receptor beta chains drawn from one sample of a study of beta chain features in type 1 diabetes. Using immunoSEQ multiplex PCR, the repertoire was profiled, and TCRdb retains in-frame clones only, with some absent. The data contain 850,000 to 900,000 clones, roughly a sixth of them singletons. Sequencing used naive CD4+ T cells from blood. The receptor source for this set is a young woman in good health. CDR3s include the opening cysteine and the closing phenylalanine or tryptophan. The D gene is left open where the match is weak. Only part of the rows carry a size: once, few, many, or a class if the clone is expanded.

v_gene	d_gene	abundance	j_gene	CDR3nt	CDR3aa
TRBV6-5	.	few	TRBJ2-2	TGTGCCAGCAGTCTGCAGGGGAGTATTCCCGGGGAGCTGTTTTTT	CASSLQGSIPGELFF
TRBV10-3	.	.	TRBJ2-5	TGTGCCATCAGTGGTCCGGGTCGAGAGACCCAGTACTTC	CAISGPGRETQYF
TRBV11-2	.	.	TRBJ2-2	TGTGCCAGCAGCTTAGTTGGGAACACCGGGGAGCTGTTTTTT	CASSLVGNTGELFF
TRBV15	.	few	TRBJ1-4	TGTGCCACCAGCAGTCGGGCCTCGAGGGGGGAAAAACTGTTTTTT	CATSSRASRGEKLFF
TRBV5-4	TRBD2	.	TRBJ2-4	TGTGCCAGCAGCCTCGGGATAGCGGGAAACATTCAGTACTTC	CASSLGIAGNIQYF
TRBV7-2	TRBD1	.	TRBJ1-1	TGTGCCAGCAGCCCTTATCGACAGGGTTCGATTGAAGCTTTCTTT	CASSPYRQGSIEAFF
TRBV7-7	.	few	TRBJ2-5	TGTGCTATTGGGGGTTTCCAAGAGACCCAGTACTTC	CAIGGFQETQYF
TRBV9	.	.	TRBJ2-7	TGTGCCAGCAGCGAGGGGGCGGGAGTGAAAACCTACGAGCAGTACTTC	CASSEGAGVKTYEQYF
TRBV7-9	.	few	TRBJ2-1	TGTGCCAGCAGCTCCAACCAGCCCCGGCTGGGCAATGAGCAGTTCTTC	CASSSNQPRLGNEQFF
TRBV4-2	.	.	TRBJ2-1	TGTGCCAGCAGCCAAGAGTTGGGGGAGAGCCAATACAATGAGCAGTTCTTC	CASSQELGESQYNEQFF
TRBV19	.	few	TRBJ2-1	TGTGCCAGTAGTAATTCAGTGGCAGGTCTATACAATGAGCAGTTCTTC	CASSNSVAGLYNEQFF
TRBV5-6	.	.	TRBJ2-5	TGTGCCAGCATCCTCTTGCAGGGTGGGGAGACCCAGTACTTC	CASILLQGGETQYF
TRBV4-3	TRBD2	.	TRBJ2-7	TGCGCCAGCAGCCAAGGTACTAGCGGGGGGTCCTACGAGCAGTACTTC	CASSQGTSGGSYEQYF
TRBV5-1	.	few	TRBJ2-1	TGCGCCAGCACCCGGGACGGCTCCTACAATGAGCAGTTCTTC	CASTRDGSYNEQFF
TRBV19	.	.	TRBJ2-1	TGTGCCAGTAGTATAGGCAGCTCGCTTGCCGGTGAGCAGTTCTTC	CASSIGSSLAGEQFF
TRBV2	.	.	TRBJ1-1	TGTGCCAGCAGTGACCGCGGGCCCACTGAAGCTTTCTTT	CASSDRGPTEAFF
TRBV18	.	.	TRBJ1-1	TGTGCCAGCTCACCCCCTGCAGGTCCAAACACTGAAGCTTTCTTT	CASSPPAGPNTEAFF
TRBV7-6	TRBD2	.	TRBJ2-1	TGTGCCAGCAGCTTAGGTGGACTAGGAACCGCCGGGGGGTACAATGAGCAGTTCTTC	CASSLGGLGTAGGYNEQFF
TRBV6-6	.	.	TRBJ2-1	TGTGCCAGCAGTTCCAACAGGGCGGGAGTATCGGGTGAGCAGTTCTTC	CASSSNRAGVSGEQFF
TRBV2	TRBD1	few	TRBJ1-5	TGTGCCAGCAGTGGGGACAGTGGGGGCAATCAGCCCCAGCATTTT	CASSGDSGGNQPQHF
TRBV29-1	TRBD2	few	TRBJ2-7	TGCAGCGTTGCAGGACTAGCGGGAGGGGGTGACGAGCAGTACTTC	CSVAGLAGGGDEQYF
TRBV7-8	TRBD1	few	TRBJ2-3	TGTGCCAGCAGCCCTGGACAGGGGACAGATACGCAGTATTTT	CASSPGQGTDTQYF
TRBV20-1	.	few	TRBJ1-1	TGCAGTGCCCGCGACAGGCTTGAAGCTTTCTTT	CSARDRLEAFF
TRBV5-1	TRBD1	few	TRBJ1-2	TGCGCCAGCAGCCCACGGACCGGGACAGGGATGGTCTATGGCTACACCTTC	CASSPRTGTGMVYGYTF
TRBV15	TRBD2	.	TRBJ2-5	TGTGCCACCAGCACCGGGACTAGCGGGAGCGCGTATAAAGAGACCCAGTACTTC	CATSTGTSGSAYKETQYF
TRBV5-4	.	.	TRBJ1-1	TGTGCCAGCAGCTTGGCGGGTCAGGTCACTGAAGCTTTCTTT	CASSLAGQVTEAFF
TRBV7-3	TRBD2	.	TRBJ2-3	TGTGCCAGCAGCTCCATAGCGGGAGTCCCAGATACGCAGTATTTT	CASSSIAGVPDTQYF
TRBV2	TRBD2	few	TRBJ2-1	TGTGCCAGCAGTCGAACTAGCGGGAGTCACAATGAGCAGTTCTTC	CASSRTSGSHNEQFF
TRBV6-6	.	once	TRBJ1-5	TGTGCCAGCAGTTTCCCCCCAAATCAGCCCCAGCATTTT	CASSFPPNQPQHF
TRBV11-2	TRBD2	few	TRBJ2-7	TGTGCCAGCAGCTTAGTTGAGACTAGCGGGATGTACGAGCAGTACTTC	CASSLVETSGMYEQYF
TRBV7-9	.	.	TRBJ2-4	TGTGCCAGCAGCTTAGCCCGACTAGGAAACATTCAGTACTTC	CASSLARLGNIQYF
TRBV7-3	TRBD2	.	TRBJ2-1	TGTGCCAGCAGCTCTGGGACTAGCGGGATGAATGAGCAGTTCTTC	CASSSGTSGMNEQFF
TRBV6-5	.	.	TRBJ1-4	TGTGCCAGCGACCCAGAATTTCGTAGTGAAAAACTGTTTTTT	CASDPEFRSEKLFF
TRBV18	TRBD1	.	TRBJ2-5	TGTGCCAGCTCATTGACACTGGAACCGGGACAGCAAGAGACCCAGTACTTC	CASSLTLEPGQQETQYF
TRBV5-4	.	.	TRBJ2-4	TGTGCCAGCAGCTTACGAAACATTCAGTACTTC	CASSLRNIQYF
TRBV7-2	.	.	TRBJ2-1	TGTGCCAGCAGCTTGGGGTGGAGCGGGTACAATGAGCAGTTCTTC	CASSLGWSGYNEQFF
TRBV18	TRBD2	.	TRBJ2-3	TGTGCCAGCTCACTCGGACTAGCGGGAGCCGATACGCAGTATTTT	CASSLGLAGADTQYF
TRBV5-5	.	few	TRBJ2-5	TGTGCCAGCACTCGAGACAGCGCCTCGGGGGAGACCCAGTACTTC	CASTRDSASGETQYF
TRBV25-1	.	few	TRBJ2-1	TGTGCCAGCAGTGAAGGGGGATATGAGCAGTTCTTC	CASSEGGYEQFF
TRBV18	TRBD1	.	TRBJ1-1	TGTGCCAGCTCATCTTCCCGGGACAGGGGGAGCACTGAAGCTTTCTTT	CASSSSRDRGSTEAFF